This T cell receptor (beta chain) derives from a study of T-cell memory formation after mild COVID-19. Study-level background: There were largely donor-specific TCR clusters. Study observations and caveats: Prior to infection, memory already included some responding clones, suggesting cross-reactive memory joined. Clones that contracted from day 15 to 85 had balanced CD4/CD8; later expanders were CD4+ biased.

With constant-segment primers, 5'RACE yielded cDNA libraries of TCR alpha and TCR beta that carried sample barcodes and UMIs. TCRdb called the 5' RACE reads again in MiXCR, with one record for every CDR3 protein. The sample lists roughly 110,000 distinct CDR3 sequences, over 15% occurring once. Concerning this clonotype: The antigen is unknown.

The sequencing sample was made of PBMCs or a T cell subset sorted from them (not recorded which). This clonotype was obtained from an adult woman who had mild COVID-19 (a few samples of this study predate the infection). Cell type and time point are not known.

The CDR3 DNA sequence: TGTGCCAGCAGCCAAGATGAAAGCGGGTCCTCGGGCGCAAATGAGCAGTTCTTC. Translated: CASSQDESGSSGANEQFF. The chain combines TRBV3-1 with TRBJ2-1, with a possible D match to TRBD2 (6 bases). CDR3 size: 18 residues. CDR1 and CDR2 (germline): LGHDT, YNNKEL (reference sequence). Trimming stripped 0 bases from V and 7 bases from J, with 22 bases between.